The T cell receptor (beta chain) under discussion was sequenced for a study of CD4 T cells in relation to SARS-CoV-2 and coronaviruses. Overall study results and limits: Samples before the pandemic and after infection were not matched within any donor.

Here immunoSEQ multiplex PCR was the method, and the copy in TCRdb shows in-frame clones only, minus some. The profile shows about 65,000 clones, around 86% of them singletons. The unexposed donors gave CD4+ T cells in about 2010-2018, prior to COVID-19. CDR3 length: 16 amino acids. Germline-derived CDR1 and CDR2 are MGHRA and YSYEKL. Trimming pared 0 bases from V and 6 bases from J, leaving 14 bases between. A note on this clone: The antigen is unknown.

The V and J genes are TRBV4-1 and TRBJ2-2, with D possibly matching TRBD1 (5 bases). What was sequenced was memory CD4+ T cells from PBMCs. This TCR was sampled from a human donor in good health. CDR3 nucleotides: TGCGCCAGCAGCCAAGATCGACAGTCGTTCGCCGGGGAGCTGTTTTTT. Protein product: CASSQDRQSFAGELFF.